Presented here are 22 T cell receptor beta chains from one specimen sequenced in a study of STAT3 mutations in large granular lymphocyte leukemia. The study's findings and limits: At least one immunodominant TCR beta clonotype appeared in every T-cell large granular lymphocyte leukemia patient.

Their specific antigens are unknown. The assay was immunoSEQ multiplex PCR, and TCRdb's table has in-frame clones only and misses some. The repertoire includes 8,000 to 11,000 clones, roughly nine tenths of them detected once, and about 28% sits in the top ten. The sequencing sample was made of peripheral blood mononuclear cells. The source is a man between 60 and 70 years old with T-cell large granular lymphocyte leukemia. Some clones in this sample may be carry-over from other donors' samples.

The chain couples TRBV30 to TRBJ2-3, with TRBD2 matching over 7 bases. V trimming: 1 base; J trimming: 4 bases; junction bases outside the gene matches: 2. The CDR3 consists of 13 residues. Germline loops: CDR1 GTSNPN, CDR2 SVGIG (reference sequence). CDR3 coding DNA: TGTGCCTGGAGTGGGGGGAGGGCAGATACGCAGTATTTT. This sequence encodes CAWSGGRADTQYF. Full variable domain (missing parts from reference TRBV30 and TRBJ2-3): SQTIHQWPATLVQPVGSPLSLECTVEGTSNPNLYWYRQAAGRGLQLLFYSVGIGQISSEVPQNLSASRPQDRQFILSSKKLLLSDSGFYLCAWSGGRADTQYFGPGTRLTVL.

This chain uses TRBV30 with TRBJ2-7; D is possibly TRBD1 or TRBD2 (5 bases each). V lost 1 base to trimming and J lost 0 bases, with 7 bases between them. Germline values: CDR1 GTSNPN, CDR2 SVGIG (reference sequence). The CDR3 covers 13 residues. CDR3 loop: CAWSGGISYEQYF. DNA for the CDR3: TGTGCCTGGAGTGGGGGGATCTCCTACGAGCAGTACTTC.

This clone occurred once. This rearrangement joins TRBV10-2 to TRBJ2-3; TRBD1 matches at 10 bases. The CDR3 is made up of 15 amino acids. V was pared by 6 bases and J by 5 bases, with 8 bases of the junction left unmatched. Germline CDR1 and CDR2: WSHSY and SAAADI. The CDR3 loop reads CASRPGQGVLDTQYF. In nucleotides, the CDR3 is TGCGCCAGCAGACCCGGACAGGGGGTTTTAGATACGCAGTATTTT.

The chain has TRBV6-4 and TRBJ1-1; D perhaps matches TRBD1 (6 bases). V was clipped by 5 bases and J by 4 bases, with 11 bases between them. CDR3 size: 13 residues. Germline V lookup: CDR1 MRHNA, CDR2 SNTAGT. CDR3 loop: CASSPEQGTEAFF. CDR3 sequence (DNA): TGTGCCAGCAGTCCTGAACAGGGCACTGAAGCTTTCTTT.

This clone was picked up one time. The chain combines TRBV5-1 with TRBJ2-2; TRBD2 matches at 7 bases. Germline values: CDR1 SGHRS, CDR2 YFSETQ. After removal of 0 bases from V and 0 bases from J, the junction contained 5 bases not matched to a gene. This CDR3 has 17 amino acids. The CDR3 DNA sequence: TGCGCCAGCAGCTTGGGTGGCGGGGGATCGAACACCGGGGAGCTGTTTTTT. It codes for CASSLGGGGSNTGELFF.

This clone has just a few counts. V gene TRBV4-1 combines with J gene TRBJ2-7; 8 bases fit TRBD2. CDR3 length: 15 residues. Trimming cost V 2 bases and J 4 bases; bases outside gene matches: 7. The germline V gene encodes CDR1 MGHRA and CDR2 YSYEKL. The DNA for the CDR3 is TGCGCCAGCAGCCAAATCTCCGGGAGGGTATACGAGCAGTACTTC. Protein: CASSQISGRVYEQYF.

The V gene is TRBV5-1, the J gene TRBJ1-5; maybe TRBD1 (5 bases). Looked up from germline, CDR1 is SGHRS and CDR2 is YFSETQ. The CDR3 length is 14 residues. Trimming removed 4 bases at V and 2 bases at J, with 10 bases between. This chain's CDR3 is CASSGDPGNQPQHF. CDR3 in DNA: TGCGCCAGCAGCGGGGACCCCGGCAATCAGCCCCAGCATTTT.

The chain couples TRBV27 to TRBJ2-1; 9 bases fit TRBD2. V was clipped by 8 bases and J by 0 bases; unmatched bases: 5. In germline, CDR1 is MNHEY, CDR2 SMNVEV (reference sequence). The CDR3 runs to 15 residues. CDR3 in amino acids: CASGGGGSSYNEQFF. In nucleotides, the CDR3 is TGTGCCAGCGGCGGGGGGGGGAGCTCCTACAATGAGCAGTTCTTC.

The rearrangement joins TRBV28 to TRBJ1-5; D is uncertain. Per germline, CDR1 MDHEN and CDR2 SYDVKM. V lost 1 base and J 5 bases, leaving 12 bases between the germline ends. This CDR3 contains 15 residues. CDR3 protein: CASSLFRSRDQPQHF. The CDR3 DNA reads TGTGCCAGCAGTTTATTCAGGAGTAGGGATCAGCCCCAGCATTTT. Full variable domain (remainder filled in from reference TRBV28 and TRBJ1-5): DVKVTQSSRYLVKRTGEKVFLECVQDMDHENMFWYRQDPGLGLRLIYFSYDVKMKEKGDIPEGYSVSREKKERFSLILESASTNQTSMYLCASSLFRSRDQPQHFGDGTRLSIL.

CDR3 sequence reads: CASSYREWNTEAFF. In nucleotides, the CDR3 is TGTGCCAGCAGCTACAGGGAGTGGAACACTGAAGCTTTCTTT. The chain uses TRBV5-5 and TRBJ1-1, with a weak D call TRBD1 (6 bases). Per the germline V gene, CDR1 is SGHKS and CDR2 is YYEKEE (reference sequence). Trimming stripped 3 bases from V and 1 base from J, with 10 bases between. The CDR3 spans 14 residues.

The rearrangement joins TRBV7-2 to TRBJ2-3; D is unclear. The CDR3 is made up of 14 amino acids. V was shortened by 1 base and J by 5 bases, with 10 bases between the two germline ends. CDR1 is SGHTA, CDR2 FQGNSA, per germline. CDR3 sequence (DNA): TGTGCCAGCAGCTTAGATACCGGGTTAGATACGCAGTATTTT. Translated: CASSLDTGLDTQYF.

The chain employs TRBV5-4 and TRBJ2-1; 8 bases are a match to TRBD1. This CDR3 region has 15 residues. V lost 6 bases, J lost 6 bases, and 11 bases stayed unmatched. Germline V gene data show CDR1 as SGHNT and CDR2 as YYREEE (reference sequence). CDR3 in DNA: TGTGCCAGCACCGACAGGGGAAGGGCCCGCAATGAGCAGTTCTTC. This sequence encodes CASTDRGRARNEQFF.

The chain recombines TRBV7-3 with TRBJ2-7, with 9 bases that match TRBD1. The J segment lost 4 bases and the V segment lost 5 bases, leaving 3 bases of the junction unmatched. The CDR3 runs to 13 residues. The germline V gene encodes CDR1 SGHTA and CDR2 FQGTGA. The CDR3 nucleotides are TGTGCCAGCAGCGTGGACAGGGGTTACGAGCAGTACTTC. It codes for CASSVDRGYEQYF. Looking up the rest from reference TRBV7-3 and TRBJ2-7 gives the full variable domain: GAGVSQTPSNKVTEKGKYVELRCDPISGHTALYWYRQSLGQGPEFLIYFQGTGAADDSGLPNDRFFAVRPEGSVSTLKIQRTERGDSAVYLCASSVDRGYEQYFGPGTRLTVT.

This chain links TRBV4-3 with TRBJ1-2; 7 bases are shared with TRBD1. CDR3 length equals 13 residues. Looked up from germline, CDR1 is LGHNA and CDR2 is YSLEER. Trimming removed 1 base from V and 8 bases from J; junction bases left unmatched: 4. DNA of the CDR3: TGCGCCAGCAGCCAAGTAGGGGGCAGGGGCTACACCTTC. Residues: CASSQVGGRGYTF.

The gene calls are TRBV29-1 and TRBJ2-3; unclear D gene. The germline CDR1 and CDR2 sequences are SQVTM and ANQGSEA. Trimming stripped 6 bases from V and 0 bases from J, with 4 bases between. The CDR3 loop spans 11 amino acids. This CDR3 reads CSVGSTDTQYF. The CDR3 DNA follows: TGCAGCGTAGGCAGCACAGATACGCAGTATTTT.

The chain links TRBV13 to TRBJ2-1; weak D call: TRBD2 (5 bases). The V end lost 5 bases, the J end lost 0 bases, and 11 bases lay between the germline ends. Germline CDR1 and CDR2: PRHDT and FYEKMQ (reference sequence). CDR3 size: 15 residues. CDR3 in DNA: TGTGCCAGCAGCCATGGGCGGGCCTCCTACAATGAGCAGTTCTTC. It codes for CASSHGRASYNEQFF.

V gene TRBV5-6 combines with J gene TRBJ1-2, with D unresolved. Trimming removed 1 base from V and 4 bases from J, with 11 bases in between. The germline gives CDR1 SGHDT, CDR2 YYEEEE. The CDR3 covers 14 residues. DNA of the CDR3: TGTGCCAGCAGCTTGATTGACACCGTCTATGGCTACACCTTC. It translates to CASSLIDTVYGYTF.

In DNA, the CDR3 is TGCGCCAGCAGCATCGCTCTACAACCCCACAATGAGCAGTTCTTC. Its translation: CASSIALQPHNEQFF. This rearrangement joins TRBV5-1 to TRBJ2-1; the D is unclear. In germline, CDR1 is SGHRS, CDR2 YFSETQ. The CDR3 sequence is 15 residues long. The V end lost 4 bases, the J end lost 5 bases, and 16 bases lay between the germline ends.

This clone has more than one count but fewer than ten. CDR3 bases: TGTGCCAGCAGTGCATCCGAATATAGCAATCAGCCCCAGCATTTT. Its translation: CASSASEYSNQPQHF. V is TRBV25-1 and J is TRBJ1-5, with unresolved D. The germline CDR1 and CDR2 sequences are MGHDK and SYGVNS. There are 15 residues in the CDR3. Trimming took 4 bases from V and 0 from J, leaving 10 bases between them.

The chain links TRBV19 to TRBJ1-2, with 7 bases fitting TRBD1. The trim removed 8 bases at V and 4 bases at J, leaving 10 bases unmatched. Germline V CDR1 and CDR2: LNHDA, SQIVND (reference sequence). This CDR3 is 14 amino acids long. The chain's CDR3 is CASCPGTALYGYTF. The CDR3 DNA reads as TGTGCCAGTTGTCCCGGGACAGCCCTCTATGGCTACACCTTC.

The chain employs TRBV5-6 and TRBJ2-2; TRBD1 matches at 7 bases. Germline values: CDR1 SGHDT, CDR2 YYEEEE. V lost 2 bases to trimming and J lost 3 bases; unmatched junction nucleotides: 4. The CDR3 length is 15 residues. The CDR3 DNA reads TGTGCCAGCAGCTTTGTTCAGGGGGACACCGGGGAGCTGTTTTTT. The encoded protein is CASSFVQGDTGELFF.

This clone was counted a few times. The chain employs TRBV6-5 and TRBJ2-5, with TRBD1 matching 7 bases. The trim removed 0 bases at V and 5 bases at J, leaving 3 bases unmatched. Germline lookup yields CDR1 MNHEY and CDR2 SVGAGI. The CDR3 length is 14 residues. In nucleotides, the CDR3 is TGTGCCAGCAGTTACTCCGCGACAGGGGAGACCCAGTACTTC. It is translated as CASSYSATGETQYF.